This entry lists 15 T cell receptor beta chains sequenced from one sample in a study of human T cells and chemical hapten exposure. TCRdb re-called the RACE reads through MiXCR, storing one row per CDR3 protein. The sample has about 380,000 distinct CDR3 sequences, around 5.5% seen once. Stated time point: pre-sensitization, week 0. The treatment is: therapeutic diphenylcyclopropenone sensitization with weekly scalp DPC. The sequenced sample was whole blood, obtained in connection with sensitization to the hapten diphenylcyclopropenone (DPC). Source of these receptors: a woman between 50 and 59 years old with alopecia areata. Some clones in this sample may be carry-over from other donors' samples.

The CDR3 DNA reads TGTGCCAGCAGCCAAGAAAACCAAGAGACCCAGTACTTC. Translation: CASSQENQETQYF. The chain joins TRBV3-1 to TRBJ2-5, with D unclear. From germline, CDR1 is LGHDT and CDR2 YNNKEL (reference sequence). V was clipped by 0 bases and J by 0 bases, with 2 bases between them. The length of the CDR3 is 13 residues.

V is TRBV4-1 and J is TRBJ1-1; no reliable D call. Trimming shortened V by 5 bases and J by 4 bases, and 11 bases separated the two germline ends. Germline V lookup: CDR1 MGHRA, CDR2 YSYEKL. This CDR3 spans 13 amino acids. CDR3 sequence reads: CASSVAFLTEAFF. The CDR3 DNA follows: TGCGCCAGCAGCGTTGCCTTCCTCACTGAAGCTTTCTTT.

The genes are TRBV25-1 and TRBJ1-5, with unresolved D. The CDR3 contains 12 residues. Trimming stripped 8 bases from V and 9 bases from J, with 14 bases between. In germline, CDR1 is MGHDK, CDR2 SYGVNS. In nucleotides, the CDR3 is TGTGCCAGCCCACTCGGGGTATGGCCCCAGCATTTT. Its protein product is CASPLGVWPQHF.

This clonotype has ten or more counts. The chain has TRBV9 and TRBJ1-2; D not certain. Germline CDR1 reads SGDLS; CDR2 reads YYNGEE. The CDR3 contains 15 residues. V was cut by 0 bases and J by 5 bases, with 14 bases left in between. Here the CDR3 DNA reads TGTGCCAGCAGCGTAGGGACGGTAGCGGGGTATGGCTACACCTTC. As protein: CASSVGTVAGYGYTF.

This clonotype was seen many times. This chain uses TRBV5-1 with TRBJ1-6, with D possibly matching TRBD1 (6 bases). The germline CDR1 and CDR2 sequences are SGHRS and YFSETQ. Trimming took 0 bases from V and 3 from J, leaving 13 bases between them. This CDR3 has 17 residues. CDR3 bases: TGCGCCAGCAGCTTGGAGGCAGGGGATAGCTATAATTCACCCCTCCACTTT. It is translated as CASSLEAGDSYNSPLHF.

V is TRBV7-9 and J is TRBJ1-5; D gene uncertain. The germline gives CDR1 SEHNR, CDR2 FQNEAQ (reference sequence). Between the trimmed V and J ends, which lost 0 bases and 5 bases, there was a span of 8 bases. The CDR3 extends over 14 amino acids. The CDR3: CASSLALTDQPQHF. The CDR3 DNA reads as TGTGCCAGCAGCTTAGCGCTAACAGATCAGCCCCAGCATTTT.

This clonotype was counted many times. This rearrangement joins TRBV2 to TRBJ2-1; the D gene could be TRBD1 or TRBD2 (5 bases each). This CDR3 contains 12 residues. Per germline, CDR1 SNHLY and CDR2 FYNNEI. V lost 3 bases and J 5 bases, leaving 5 bases between the germline ends. DNA for the CDR3: TGTGCCAGCAGTGAGGGGGACAATGAGCAGTTCTTC. Translating it yields CASSEGDNEQFF.

This clonotype was found a few times. The rearrangement uses TRBV27 and TRBJ1-2; tentative D call: TRBD1 (5 bases). The CDR3 runs 13 residues. Germline loops: CDR1 MNHEY, CDR2 SMNVEV (reference sequence). Trimming stripped 6 bases from V and 3 bases from J, with 11 bases between. CDR3 in amino acids: CASRPQEDYGYTF. For the CDR3, the DNA is TGTGCCAGCAGACCACAGGAGGACTATGGCTACACCTTC.

This clonotype came up a few times. The chain employs TRBV12-3 or TRBV12-4 and TRBJ2-3, with D unclear. The CDR3 runs 15 residues. V dropped 3 bases and J dropped 0 bases, with 10 bases sitting between them. The CDR3 bases are TGTGCCAGCAGTTTTGAGACAACTAGCACAGATACGCAGTATTTT. Protein sequence: CASSFETTSTDTQYF.

This clonotype was seen at least ten times. The V and J genes are TRBV12-3 or TRBV12-4 and TRBJ1-3; no reliable D call. The CDR3 consists of 14 residues. Trimming stripped 5 bases from V and 1 base from J, with 9 bases between. The CDR3 reads CASSLGLSGNTIYF. The DNA for the CDR3 is TGTGCCAGCAGTCTGGGCCTTTCTGGAAACACCATATATTTT.

This clonotype was seen ten or more times. The chain combines TRBV7-9 with TRBJ1-1; 7 bases align to TRBD1. The CDR3 length is 13 residues. Trimming removed 8 bases from V and 0 bases from J; junction bases left unmatched: 3. Germline lookup yields CDR1 SEHNR and CDR2 FQNEAQ (reference sequence). CDR3 DNA sequence: TGTGCCAGCCGGGACAGCCTGAACACTGAAGCTTTCTTT. Residues: CASRDSLNTEAFF.

The sample holds many counts of this clonotype. The rearrangement links TRBV28 to TRBJ2-7, with a tentative D call TRBD2 (6 bases). Trimming took 2 bases from V and 8 from J, leaving 10 bases between them. The CDR3 sequence is 12 residues long. Germline V CDR1 and CDR2: MDHEN, SYDVKM. The CDR3 bases are TGTGCCAGCAGTTTAGGGGGGAGGCAGCAGTACTTC. The encoded protein is CASSLGGRQQYF.

CDR3 in amino acids: CASSQMTVNYGYTF. The CDR3 DNA reads TGTGCCAGCAGCCAGATGACGGTTAACTATGGCTACACCTTC. This chain links TRBV5-4 with TRBJ1-2; D remains ambiguous. CDR1 SGHNT and CDR2 YYREEE come from the germline V gene (reference sequence). The CDR3 is 14 amino acids. Trimming pared 4 bases from V and 1 base from J, leaving 11 bases between.

This clonotype was counted between two and nine times. The rearrangement joins TRBV29-1 to TRBJ2-5; D possibly uses TRBD1 or TRBD2 (6 bases each). Deletions cut 3 bases from V and 5 bases from J, with 7 bases between. Germline V gives CDR1 SQVTM, CDR2 ANQGSEA. CDR3 length equals 11 residues. This CDR3 reads CSVDGGETQYF. The CDR3 bases are TGCAGCGTTGACGGGGGCGAGACCCAGTACTTC.

The chain recombines TRBV4-1 with TRBJ1-4; no definite D call. Per the germline V gene, CDR1 is MGHRA and CDR2 is YSYEKL. Trimming shortened V by 3 bases and J by 0 bases, and 8 bases separated the two germline ends. The CDR3 is made up of 15 amino acids. CDR3 sequence (DNA): TGCGCCAGCAGCCATGAGGGAACAACTAATGAAAAACTGTTTTTT. This codes for CASSHEGTTNEKLFF.